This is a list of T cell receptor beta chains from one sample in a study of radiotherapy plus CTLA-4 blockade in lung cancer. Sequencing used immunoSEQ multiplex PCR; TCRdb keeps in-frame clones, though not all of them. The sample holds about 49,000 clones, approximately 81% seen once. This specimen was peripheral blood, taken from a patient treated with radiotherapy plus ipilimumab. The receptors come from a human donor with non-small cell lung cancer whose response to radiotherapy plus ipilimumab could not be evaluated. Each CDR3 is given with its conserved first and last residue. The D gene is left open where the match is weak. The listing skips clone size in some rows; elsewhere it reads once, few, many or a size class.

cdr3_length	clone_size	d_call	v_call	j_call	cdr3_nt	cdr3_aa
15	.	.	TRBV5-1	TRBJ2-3	TGCGCCAGCAGCTTGGGGAGACCTAGCACAGATACGCAGTATTTT	CASSLGRPSTDTQYF
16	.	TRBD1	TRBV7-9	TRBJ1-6	TGTGCCAGCAGTGTCGTTCAGGGGGCGAAGGGTTCACCCCTCCACTTT	CASSVVQGAKGSPLHF
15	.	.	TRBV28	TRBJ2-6	TGTGCCAGCAGTATCGTGGGACTCGGGGCCAACGTCCTGACTTTC	CASSIVGLGANVLTF
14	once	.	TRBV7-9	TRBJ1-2	TGTGCCAGCAGCTTAGAAACTGTGAGGTATGGCTACACCTTC	CASSLETVRYGYTF
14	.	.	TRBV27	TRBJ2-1	TGTGCCAGCACTCCTTATAACAGGAACAATGAGCAGTTCTTC	CASTPYNRNNEQFF
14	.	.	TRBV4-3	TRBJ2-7	TGCGCCAGCAGCCAAGGAAGACAGGGAGGCGAGCAGTACTTC	CASSQGRQGGEQYF
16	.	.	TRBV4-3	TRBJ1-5	TGCGCCAGCAGCCAAGAAGTAACGGGGGGCAATCAGCCCCAGCATTTT	CASSQEVTGGNQPQHF
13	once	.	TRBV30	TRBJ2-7	TGTGCCTGGAGTATCCGGGGTCGTTACGAGCAGTACTTC	CAWSIRGRYEQYF
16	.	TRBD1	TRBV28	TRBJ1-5	TGTGCCAGCAGTTTGGGGGGACAGGGGGCGCGGCAGCCCCAGCATTTT	CASSLGGQGARQPQHF
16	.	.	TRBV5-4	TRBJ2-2	TGTGCCAGCAGCTTGGTAGGGGGAGATCAGCTCGGGGAGCTGTTTTTT	CASSLVGGDQLGELFF